Detailed here is one TCR beta chain. The second PCR ran roughly 6 to 12 cycles with a sample-barcoded 5' primer and J-beta primers. MiXCR, applied by TCRdb to the 5' RACE reads, yields one record per CDR3 protein. This table holds some 1.8 million distinct CDR3 sequences, about 39% found once. This sample was taken from a study of blood T cells in healthy people across ages. Trimming left V 0 bases short and J 0 bases short, with 11 bases between. Looked up from germline, CDR1 is KGHDR and CDR2 is SFDVKD. The CDR3 length is 16 residues. The sequence was obtained from a human donor in good health. The chain has TRBV24-1 and TRBJ2-7, with D perhaps given as TRBD1 or TRBD2 (5 bases each). The specimen was blood. For the CDR3, the DNA is TGTGCCACCAGTGATTTGGATCGGGACCACTCCTACGAGCAGTACTTC. Translated, it gives CATSDLDRDHSYEQYF.